The present T cell receptor beta chain was sequenced within a study of blood T cell repertoires in COVID-19. For the study at large: Donors in the United States, Italy and Spain gave samples during acute or convalescent COVID-19. Nucleic acid was either cDNA or gDNA, and it came from T cells, B-cell-depleted T cells, or PBMCs.

Original processing notes: Reference gene primer amplification yielded estimated nucleated cell counts. Method: immunoSEQ multiplex PCR; TCRdb's copy keeps in-frame clones and lacks some. D and trimming come from the DNA, and the V and J calls and clone size come from that table. The data hold some 140,000 clones, with just under 85% observed a single time. This clone has only one observation. Sample: peripheral blood. The sequence came from a woman between 55 and 75 years old with acute or convalescent COVID-19.

The CDR3 coding sequence is TGTGCCAGCAGCTTAGCGGGGCAGGGTAGTAATTCACCCCTCCACTTT. This sequence encodes CASSLAGQGSNSPLHF. The chain combines TRBV7-2 with TRBJ1-6; a weak D match, TRBD1 (5 bases). The CDR3 is made up of 16 amino acids. V was clipped by 0 bases and J by 6 bases, with 12 bases between them. CDR1 and CDR2 from the germline V gene are SGHTA and FQGNSA.